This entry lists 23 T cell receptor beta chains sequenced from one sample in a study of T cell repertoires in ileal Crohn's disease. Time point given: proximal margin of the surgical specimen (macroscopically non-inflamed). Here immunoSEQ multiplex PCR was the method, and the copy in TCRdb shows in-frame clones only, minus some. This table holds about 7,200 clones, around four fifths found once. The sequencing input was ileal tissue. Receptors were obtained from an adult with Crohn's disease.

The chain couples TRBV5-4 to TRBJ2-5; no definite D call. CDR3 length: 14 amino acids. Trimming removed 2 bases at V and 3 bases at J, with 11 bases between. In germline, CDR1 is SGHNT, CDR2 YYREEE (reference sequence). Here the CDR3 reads CASSFSRGEETQYF. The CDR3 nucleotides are TGTGCCAGCAGCTTTAGTCGCGGTGAAGAGACCCAGTACTTC.

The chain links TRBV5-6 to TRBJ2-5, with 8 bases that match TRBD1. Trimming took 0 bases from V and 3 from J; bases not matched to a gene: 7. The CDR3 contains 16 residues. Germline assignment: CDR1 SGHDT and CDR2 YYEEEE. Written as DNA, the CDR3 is TGTGCCAGCAGCTTGGAGACAGGGGTATTGGAAGAGACCCAGTACTTC. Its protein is CASSLETGVLEETQYF. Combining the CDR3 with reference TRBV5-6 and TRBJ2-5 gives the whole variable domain DAGVTQSPTHLIKTRGQQVTLRCSPKSGHDTVSWYQQALGQGPQFIFQYYEEEERQRGNFPDRFSGHQFPNYSSELNVNALLLGDSALYLCASSLETGVLEETQYFGPGTRLLVL.

CDR3 residues: CASSLFWEGDGYTF. As DNA, the CDR3 is TGTGCCAGCAGCTTATTTTGGGAAGGAGATGGCTACACCTTC. The rearrangement joins TRBV11-2 to TRBJ1-2; D is undetermined. The ends were cut back, 2 bases at V and 6 bases at J, with 13 bases in the middle. Germline V CDR1 and CDR2: SGHAT, FQNNGV. The CDR3 runs 14 residues.

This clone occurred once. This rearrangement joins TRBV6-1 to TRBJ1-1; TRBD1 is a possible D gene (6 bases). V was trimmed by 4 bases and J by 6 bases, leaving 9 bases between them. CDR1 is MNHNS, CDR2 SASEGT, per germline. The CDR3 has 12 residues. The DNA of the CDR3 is TGTGCCAGCAGTGGGGACAACGCTGAAGCTTTCTTT. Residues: CASSGDNAEAFF.

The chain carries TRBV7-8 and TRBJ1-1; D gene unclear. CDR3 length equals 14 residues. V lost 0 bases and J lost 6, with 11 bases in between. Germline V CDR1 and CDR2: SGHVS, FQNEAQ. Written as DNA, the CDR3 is TGTGCCAGCAGCTTAGCGCTTTCTCGCCCTGAAGCTTTCTTT. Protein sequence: CASSLALSRPEAFF. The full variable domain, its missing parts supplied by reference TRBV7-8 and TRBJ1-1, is GAGVSQSPRYKVAKRGQDVALRCDPISGHVSLFWYQQALGQGPEFLTYFQNEAQLDKSGLPSDRFFAERPEGSVSTLKIQRTQQEDSAVYLCASSLALSRPEAFFGQGTRLTVV.

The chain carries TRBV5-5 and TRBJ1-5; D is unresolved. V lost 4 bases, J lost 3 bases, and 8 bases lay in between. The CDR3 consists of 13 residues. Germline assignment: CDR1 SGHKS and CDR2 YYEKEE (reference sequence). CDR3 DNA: TGTGCCAGCAGCGCCGACCTCAATCAGCCCCAGCATTTT. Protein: CASSADLNQPQHF.

CDR3: CASSQAVTERTEAFF. CDR3 nucleotide sequence: TGCGCCAGCAGCCAAGCGGTGACGGAAAGAACTGAAGCTTTCTTT. The gene calls are TRBV4-1 and TRBJ1-1; D gene uncertain. The CDR3 contains 15 residues. The V gene's germline CDR1 is MGHRA and CDR2 YSYEKL. V was shortened by 1 base and J by 5 bases, with 14 bases between the two germline ends.

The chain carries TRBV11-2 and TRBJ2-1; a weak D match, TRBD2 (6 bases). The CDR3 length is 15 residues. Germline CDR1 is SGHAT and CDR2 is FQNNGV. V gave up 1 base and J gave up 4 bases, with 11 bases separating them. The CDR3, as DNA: TGTGCCAGCAGCTTAGTTGGCGGGAATTACAATGAGCAGTTCTTC. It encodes CASSLVGGNYNEQFF.

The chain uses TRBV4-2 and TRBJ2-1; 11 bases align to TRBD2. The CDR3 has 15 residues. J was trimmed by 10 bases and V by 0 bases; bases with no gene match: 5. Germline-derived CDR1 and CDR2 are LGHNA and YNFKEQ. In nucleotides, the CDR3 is TGTGCCAGCAGCCAAGAACTAGCGGGAGTTTCGGAGCAGTTCTTC. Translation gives CASSQELAGVSEQFF.

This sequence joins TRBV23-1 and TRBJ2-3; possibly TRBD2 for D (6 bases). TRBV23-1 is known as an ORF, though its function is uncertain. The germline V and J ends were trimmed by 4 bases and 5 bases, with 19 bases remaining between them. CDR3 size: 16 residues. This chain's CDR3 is CASSRGRPGAQDTQYF. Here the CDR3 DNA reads TGCGCCAGCAGTCGTGGACGCCCGGGAGCCCAAGATACGCAGTATTTT.

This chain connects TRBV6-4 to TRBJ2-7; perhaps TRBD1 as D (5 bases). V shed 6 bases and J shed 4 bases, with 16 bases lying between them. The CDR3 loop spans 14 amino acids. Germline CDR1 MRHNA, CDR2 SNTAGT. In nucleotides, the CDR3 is TGTGCCAGCAGCGAGACAGCAGAAGGATACGAGCAGTACTTC. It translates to CASSETAEGYEQYF.

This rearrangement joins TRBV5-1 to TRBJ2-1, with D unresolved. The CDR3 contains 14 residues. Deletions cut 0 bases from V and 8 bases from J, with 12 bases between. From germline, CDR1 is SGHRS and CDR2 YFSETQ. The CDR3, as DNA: TGCGCCAGCAGCTTGGGGGCCCCTAAGGATGAGCAGTTCTTC. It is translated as CASSLGAPKDEQFF. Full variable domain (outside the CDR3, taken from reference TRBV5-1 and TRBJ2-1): KAGVTQTPRYLIKTRGQQVTLSCSPISGHRSVSWYQQTPGQGLQFLFEYFSETQRNKGNFPGRFSGRQFSNSRSEMNVSTLELGDSALYLCASSLGAPKDEQFFGPGTRLTVL.

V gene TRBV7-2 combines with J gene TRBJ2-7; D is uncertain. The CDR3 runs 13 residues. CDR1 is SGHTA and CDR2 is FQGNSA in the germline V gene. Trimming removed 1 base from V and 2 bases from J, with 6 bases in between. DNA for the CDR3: TGTGCCAGCAGCTTAGAGGCCCCCTACGAGCAGTACTTC. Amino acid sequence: CASSLEAPYEQYF.

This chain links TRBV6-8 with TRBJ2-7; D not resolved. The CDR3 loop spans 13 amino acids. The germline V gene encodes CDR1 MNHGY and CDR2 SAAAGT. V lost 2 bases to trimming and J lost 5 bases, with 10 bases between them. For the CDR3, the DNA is TGTGCCAGCAGTTACGGGTGGCGCGACGAGCAGTACTTC. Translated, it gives CASSYGWRDEQYF.

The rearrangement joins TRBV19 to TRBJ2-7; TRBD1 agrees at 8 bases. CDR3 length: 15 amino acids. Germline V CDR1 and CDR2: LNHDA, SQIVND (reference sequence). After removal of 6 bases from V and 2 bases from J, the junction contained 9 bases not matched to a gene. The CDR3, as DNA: TGTGCCAGTAGGGATACAGGGGGTTCCCCCTACGAGCAGTACTTC. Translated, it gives CASRDTGGSPYEQYF.

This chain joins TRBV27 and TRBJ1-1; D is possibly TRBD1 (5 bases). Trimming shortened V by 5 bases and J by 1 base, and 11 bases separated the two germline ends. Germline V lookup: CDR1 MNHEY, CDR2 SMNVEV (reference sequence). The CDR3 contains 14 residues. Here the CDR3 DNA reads TGTGCCAGCAGTCCGCGACAGACGAACACTGAAGCTTTCTTT. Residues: CASSPRQTNTEAFF.

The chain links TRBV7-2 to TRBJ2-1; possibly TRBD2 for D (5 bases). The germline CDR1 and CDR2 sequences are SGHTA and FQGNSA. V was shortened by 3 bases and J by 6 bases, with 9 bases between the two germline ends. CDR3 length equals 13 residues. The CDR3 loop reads CASSFLALNEQFF. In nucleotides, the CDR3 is TGTGCCAGCAGCTTTCTAGCCCTCAATGAGCAGTTCTTC.

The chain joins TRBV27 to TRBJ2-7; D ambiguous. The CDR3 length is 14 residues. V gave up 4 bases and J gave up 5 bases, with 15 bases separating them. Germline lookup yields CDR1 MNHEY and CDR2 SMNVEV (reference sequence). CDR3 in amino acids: CASSSGYRRNEQYF. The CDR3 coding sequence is TGTGCCAGCAGTTCCGGGTATCGAAGGAACGAGCAGTACTTC.

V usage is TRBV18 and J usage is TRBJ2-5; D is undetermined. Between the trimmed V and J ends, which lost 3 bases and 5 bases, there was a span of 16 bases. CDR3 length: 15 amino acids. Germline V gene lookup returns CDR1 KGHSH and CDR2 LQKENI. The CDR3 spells CASSPVLNSAETQYF. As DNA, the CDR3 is TGTGCCAGCTCACCCGTGCTAAATTCTGCCGAGACCCAGTACTTC.

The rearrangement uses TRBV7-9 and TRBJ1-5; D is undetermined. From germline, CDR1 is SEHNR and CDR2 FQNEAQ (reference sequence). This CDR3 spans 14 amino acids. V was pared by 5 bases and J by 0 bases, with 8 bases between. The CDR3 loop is CASSRSYSNQPQHF. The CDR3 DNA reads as TGTGCCAGCAGCCGGAGTTATAGCAATCAGCCCCAGCATTTT.

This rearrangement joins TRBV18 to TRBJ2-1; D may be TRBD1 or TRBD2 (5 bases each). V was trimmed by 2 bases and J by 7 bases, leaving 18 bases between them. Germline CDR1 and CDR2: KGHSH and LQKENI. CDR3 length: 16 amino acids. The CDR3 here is CASSPTRGTLGNEQFF. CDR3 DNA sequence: TGTGCCAGCTCACCAACGAGGGGAACCCTGGGAAATGAGCAGTTCTTC.

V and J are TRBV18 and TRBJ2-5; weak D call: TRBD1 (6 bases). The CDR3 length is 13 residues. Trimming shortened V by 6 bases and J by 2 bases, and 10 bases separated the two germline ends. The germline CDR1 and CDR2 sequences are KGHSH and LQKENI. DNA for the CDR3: TGTGCCAGCTCTCGACAGGTTCAAGAGACCCAGTACTTC. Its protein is CASSRQVQETQYF.

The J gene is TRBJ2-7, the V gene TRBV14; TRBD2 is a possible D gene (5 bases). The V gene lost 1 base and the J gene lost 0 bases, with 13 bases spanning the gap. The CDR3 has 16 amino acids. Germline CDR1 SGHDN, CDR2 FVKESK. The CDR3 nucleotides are TGTGCCAGCAGCCAAGGTGAGGGCGTGAGCTCCTACGAGCAGTACTTC. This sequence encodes CASSQGEGVSSYEQYF.